This entry features one T cell receptor (beta chain) sequence. Original processing methods: Amplifying reference gene primers gave estimates of nucleated cell counts. TCRdb's copy holds only in-frame clones and misses some; the assay was immunoSEQ multiplex PCR. V, J and clone size reflect that table, while D and trimming were determined from the DNA. This sample carries approximately 140,000 clones, more than 70% of them seen once, and the ten largest clones take roughly 10%. These data originate in a study of blood T cell repertoires in COVID-19. Across the whole study: Donors in the United States, Italy and Spain gave samples during acute or convalescent COVID-19. T cells, B-cell-depleted T cells, or PBMCs supplied cDNA or gDNA.

Germline V gives CDR1 SGHRS, CDR2 YFSETQ. CDR3 length: 13 amino acids. V lost 4 bases and J lost 6, with 14 bases in between. The sequence was obtained from a middle-aged man with active or convalescent COVID-19. Sequenced: peripheral blood. V gene TRBV5-1 combines with J gene TRBJ2-7; D possibly corresponds to TRBD1 (7 bases). The CDR3 DNA reads as TGCGCCAGCAGCCCGGAGGGGGCTCTCGAGCAGTACTTC. This sequence encodes CASSPEGALEQYF. The variable domain in full, with the rest retrieved from reference TRBV5-1 and TRBJ2-7, is KAGVTQTPRYLIKTRGQQVTLSCSPISGHRSVSWYQQTPGQGLQFLFEYFSETQRNKGNFPGRFSGRQFSNSRSEMNVSTLELGDSALYLCASSPEGALEQYFGPGTRLTVT.